A single sample gave rise to the 5 T cell receptor beta chains below, sequenced in a study of T cells after yellow fever vaccination. TCRdb analysed the 5' RACE reads with MiXCR anew, one entry per CDR3 protein. Of 200,000 to 300,000 distinct CDR3 sequences listed, 10% to 15% were seen once; the top ten hold around 0.49%. The sequencing here drew on CD4+ T cells sorted from PBMCs, taken 45 days after the yellow fever booster vaccination. All receptors derive from a man aged 25 to 40 who received the YFV17D yellow fever vaccine.

The V call is TRBV29-1, the J call TRBJ2-3; possibly TRBD1 for D (6 bases). In germline, CDR1 is SQVTM, CDR2 ANQGSEA. Trimming left V 2 bases short and J 2 bases short, with 20 bases between. CDR3 length: 17 residues. CDR3 nucleotides: TGCAGCGTTGAAAATTCGGGACACCTCCCTTCCACAGATACGCAGTATTTT. Amino acid sequence: CSVENSGHLPSTDTQYF.

This clonotype was observed a few times. This sequence joins TRBV9 and TRBJ2-3, with 13 nucleotides matching TRBD2. The trim removed 3 bases at V and 5 bases at J, leaving 6 bases unmatched. The CDR3 totals 16 residues. From germline, CDR1 is SGDLS and CDR2 YYNGEE. CDR3 sequence: CASSETSGRAGDTQYF. The CDR3 coding sequence is TGTGCCAGCAGCGAAACTAGCGGGAGGGCAGGAGATACGCAGTATTTT.

This clonotype has more than one count but fewer than ten. This chain links TRBV20-1 with TRBJ2-1, with TRBD2 matching 7 bases. Germline V gene data show CDR1 as DFQATT and CDR2 as SNEGSKA (reference sequence). The CDR3 sequence is 11 residues long. V dropped 8 bases and J dropped 8; count of bases not matched to a gene: 6. The CDR3 nucleotides read TGCAGTACCGACAGCGGGGATGAGCAGTTCTTC. This sequence encodes CSTDSGDEQFF.

This clonotype was seen only a few times. The chain links TRBV6-5 to TRBJ2-4; D is uncertain. Germline lookup yields CDR1 MNHEY and CDR2 SVGAGI. V dropped 4 bases and J dropped 1 base, with 14 bases sitting between them. The CDR3 runs to 16 residues. In nucleotides, the CDR3 is TGTGCCAGCAGTTGGACCTCTTCTGGGGCCAAAAACATTCAGTACTTC. Translating gives CASSWTSSGAKNIQYF.

DNA for the CDR3: TGTGCCAGCAGCCAAGAGGGGCAGGGGGGCGAGACCCAGTACTTC. Encoded protein: CASSQEGQGGETQYF. This sequence joins TRBV7-2 and TRBJ2-5; D might be TRBD1 (7 bases). The CDR3 is made up of 15 amino acids. Germline V gives CDR1 SGHTA, CDR2 FQGNSA. Trimming pared 5 bases from V and 5 bases from J, leaving 18 bases between.